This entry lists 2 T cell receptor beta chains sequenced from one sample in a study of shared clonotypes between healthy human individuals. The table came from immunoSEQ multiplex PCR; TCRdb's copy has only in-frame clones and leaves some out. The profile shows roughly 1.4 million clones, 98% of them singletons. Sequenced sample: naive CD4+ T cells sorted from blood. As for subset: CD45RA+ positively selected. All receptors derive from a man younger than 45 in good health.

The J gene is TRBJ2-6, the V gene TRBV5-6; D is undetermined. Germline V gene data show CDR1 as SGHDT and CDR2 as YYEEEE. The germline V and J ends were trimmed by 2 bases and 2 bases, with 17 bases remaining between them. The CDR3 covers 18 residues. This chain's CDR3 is CASSLPINSFAGANVLTF. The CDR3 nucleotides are TGTGCCAGCAGCTTACCTATCAACAGTTTCGCTGGGGCCAACGTCCTGACTTTC.

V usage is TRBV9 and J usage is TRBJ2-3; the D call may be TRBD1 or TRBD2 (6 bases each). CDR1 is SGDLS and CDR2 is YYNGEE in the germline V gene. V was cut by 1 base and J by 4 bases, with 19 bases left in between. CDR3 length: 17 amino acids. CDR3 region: CASSVRSGAPGADTQYF. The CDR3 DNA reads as TGTGCCAGCAGCGTAAGATCGGGGGCGCCTGGGGCAGATACGCAGTATTTT.